This T cell receptor (beta chain) emerged from a study of T cells in Graves' hyperthyroidism and ophthalmopathy. General study points: Ophthalmopathy got predicted by the model a median around six months before its onset.

Amplified TCR beta CDR3 regions came from RNA transcripts. Primed by the HTBI set, a first-round RT-PCR was run on the TCR CDR3. TCRdb re-called the multiplex PCR reads through MiXCR, storing one row per CDR3 protein. The table lists 50,000 to 60,000 distinct CDR3 sequences, approximately 50% of them singletons, with 9.5% to 15% in the top ten. Turning to this clonotype: Its specificity is not known. The conserved phenylalanine or tryptophan normally closing the CDR3 is absent here, so this likely arose from a read error.

Lactation, pregnancy, other autoimmune disease or uncontrolled infection led to exclusion of patients. Sequencing input: blood. The receptor was derived from a woman under 40 with Graves' ophthalmopathy.

CDR3 bases: TGCAGTGCCTATACAGGGGCTCTACATGAGACCCAGTACCTC. This translates into CSAYTGALHETQYL. The chain recombines TRBV20-1 with TRBJ2-5, with 7 bases lining up with TRBD1. CDR3 length: 14 amino acids. With 6 bases clipped from V and 5 bases from J, the junction kept 12 bases outside the gene matches. Germline CDR1 DFQATT, CDR2 SNEGSKA (reference sequence).